The 7 T cell receptor beta chains in this list originate from one sample, sequenced in a study of beta chain features in type 1 diabetes. No antigen has been assigned to these receptors. Expressed TCRB transcripts were sequenced after all isolated RNA was converted to cDNA. Measured with immunoSEQ multiplex PCR; TCRdb has only the in-frame clones, and not every one. Altogether 500,000 to 850,000 clones are present, roughly an eighth being singletons, with the ten largest covering 0.035% to 0.04%. General study results and limits: Among patients with Type 1 diabetes, TCRB CDR3s were moderately but significantly shorter in every one of the four CD4+ subsets.

Sequencing used naive CD4+ T cells from blood. Every receptor here comes from a man younger than 35 with type 1 diabetes.

The chain is built from TRBV30 and TRBJ2-4; D may be TRBD1 or TRBD2 (5 bases each). Germline lookup yields CDR1 GTSNPN and CDR2 SVGIG (reference sequence). There are 12 residues in the CDR3. V was cut by 7 bases and J by 5 bases, with 12 bases left in between. CDR3 sequence reads: CASSRGENIQYF. The CDR3 coding sequence is TGTGCCTCCTCCCGGGGCGAAAACATTCAGTACTTC.

The chain joins TRBV6-5 to TRBJ1-1; D uncertain. The CDR3 loop spans 14 amino acids. V dropped 7 bases and J dropped 4 bases, with 16 bases sitting between them. The germline V gene encodes CDR1 MNHEY and CDR2 SVGAGI. As DNA, the CDR3 is TGTGCCAGCACCAAGATGGACTCACCCACTGAAGCTTTCTTT. Its protein is CASTKMDSPTEAFF.

Only a few counts were recorded for this clone. This chain links TRBV28 with TRBJ2-5; D unclear. Germline lookup yields CDR1 MDHEN and CDR2 SYDVKM. The V gene lost 3 bases and the J gene lost 4 bases, with 12 bases spanning the gap. The CDR3 covers 14 residues. CDR3 coding DNA: TGTGCCAGCAGTTTCCCGACACGGAGAGAGACCCAGTACTTC. Encoded protein: CASSFPTRRETQYF.

V gene TRBV25-1 combines with J gene TRBJ1-1; 11 bases are shared with TRBD1. This CDR3 is 14 amino acids long. Per germline, CDR1 MGHDK and CDR2 SYGVNS. V dropped 5 bases and J dropped 6; count of bases not matched to a gene: 5. The CDR3 loop is CASSIGQGASEAFF. The CDR3 region has the DNA TGTGCCAGCAGTATCGGACAGGGGGCTTCTGAAGCTTTCTTT.

This clone was detected only a few times. The chain carries TRBV29-1 and TRBJ1-1; D not resolved. Deletions cut 4 bases from V and 1 base from J, with 13 bases between. CDR1 is SQVTM, CDR2 ANQGSEA, per germline. This CDR3 is 14 amino acids long. CDR3 residues: CSVVSSSPNTEAFF. CDR3 nucleotides: TGCAGCGTTGTTTCGAGCAGCCCGAACACTGAAGCTTTCTTT.

This sequence joins TRBV7-9 and TRBJ1-5; 7 bases map to TRBD1. Trimming cost V 6 bases and J 9 bases; bases outside gene matches: 11. Germline CDR1 and CDR2: SEHNR and FQNEAQ (reference sequence). The length of the CDR3 is 14 residues. The CDR3 coding sequence is TGTGCCAGCAGTTCGCAGGGGGGTGACGGGCCCCAGCATTTT. This encodes CASSSQGGDGPQHF.

This clone was seen a few times. V and J are TRBV28 and TRBJ2-2; TRBD2 is a possible D gene (6 bases). The CDR3 is 16 residues long. The V end was cut by 6 bases, the J end by 7 bases, with 21 bases between. In germline, CDR1 is MDHEN, CDR2 SYDVKM. CDR3 sequence reads: CASRASPGDRGGELFF. CDR3 nucleotides: TGTGCCAGCAGAGCTTCCCCGGGGGATCGGGGCGGGGAGCTGTTTTTT. The whole variable domain, filled in from reference TRBV28 and TRBJ2-2, reads DVKVTQSSRYLVKRTGEKVFLECVQDMDHENMFWYRQDPGLGLRLIYFSYDVKMKEKGDIPEGYSVSREKKERFSLILESASTNQTSMYLCASRASPGDRGGELFFGEGSRLTVL.